Following are 8 T cell receptor beta chains from one sample sequenced in a study of response to subunit inactivated influenza vaccine. MiXCR was run by TCRdb on the RT-PCR reads, yielding one entry per CDR3 protein. The sample lists some 500,000 distinct CDR3 sequences; approximately 15% were seen once. The sample here was CD4+ T cells sorted from PBMCs, taken about 24 months after vaccination. These receptors were collected from a man between 50 and 69 years old who received an inactivated influenza vaccine.

This clonotype occurred many times. The rearrangement links TRBV29-1 to TRBJ2-1; 8 bases map to TRBD1. The CDR3 has 13 amino acids. CDR1 and CDR2 (germline): SQVTM, ANQGSEA. With V trimmed by 6 bases and J by 7 bases, 8 bases remained unmatched. CDR3 nucleotide sequence: TGCAGCGTCGCGGACAGGGCACAAAATGAGCAGTTCTTC. This sequence encodes CSVADRAQNEQFF.

This clonotype was counted only a few times. The chain has TRBV6-5 and TRBJ2-1; D perhaps matches TRBD2 (7 bases). The germline V gene encodes CDR1 MNHEY and CDR2 SVGAGI. V lost 2 bases, J lost 5 bases, and 13 bases lay in between. The CDR3 is made up of 15 amino acids. In nucleotides, the CDR3 is TGTGCCAGCAGTTACGTGGGGGGGCCTCACAATGAGCAGTTCTTC. Protein: CASSYVGGPHNEQFF.

This clonotype was seen many times. The chain couples TRBV28 to TRBJ2-1; a possible D gene is TRBD2 (6 bases). CDR1 and CDR2 (germline): MDHEN, SYDVKM. The CDR3 sequence is 16 residues long. V lost 1 base and J 0 bases, leaving 10 bases between the germline ends. CDR3: CASSLFWRGSYNEQFF. The CDR3 coding sequence is TGTGCCAGCAGTTTATTTTGGCGGGGCTCCTACAATGAGCAGTTCTTC.

The rearrangement joins TRBV12-3 or TRBV12-4 to TRBJ1-6; D remains ambiguous. This CDR3 is 14 amino acids long. Trimming pared 6 bases from V and 4 bases from J, leaving 10 bases between. CDR3 DNA sequence: TGTGCCAGCAGAACTGGACGGTATAATTCACCCCTCCACTTT. It codes for CASRTGRYNSPLHF.

In this sample, this clonotype turned up a few times. In DNA, the CDR3 is TGCAGTGCTAGACGGGGACTAGCGGGAGGGTCTTTCCACAATGAGCAGTTCTTC. This gives the protein CSARRGLAGGSFHNEQFF. The V call is TRBV20-1, the J call TRBJ2-1, with 16 bases matching TRBD2. The CDR3 is 18 amino acids. In germline, CDR1 is DFQATT, CDR2 SNEGSKA (reference sequence). J lost 5 bases, V lost 2 bases, and 9 bases had no gene match.

This clonotype was observed a few times. The chain joins TRBV20-1 to TRBJ1-1, with D hard to call. Looked up from germline, CDR1 is DFQATT and CDR2 is SNEGSKA (reference sequence). The CDR3 has 11 amino acids. Deletions cut 3 bases from V and 4 bases from J, with 6 bases between. DNA of the CDR3: TGCAGTGCTAGTATAGGCACTGAAGCTTTCTTT. This translates into CSASIGTEAFF.

The chain is built from TRBV2 and TRBJ1-3; D unclear. Germline loops: CDR1 SNHLY, CDR2 FYNNEI. The CDR3 loop spans 13 amino acids. CDR3 nucleotide sequence: TGTGGAGGCAGAGCCTTCTCTGGAAACACCATATATTTT. It translates to CGGRAFSGNTIYF.

This clonotype occurred many times. This chain connects TRBV12-3 or TRBV12-4 to TRBJ1-3; D remains unclear. Between the trimmed V and J ends, which lost 6 bases and 0 bases, there was a span of 9 bases. This CDR3 spans 14 amino acids. CDR3 residues: CASREGGSGNTIYF. In DNA form, the CDR3 reads TGTGCCAGCAGGGAGGGCGGCTCTGGAAACACCATATATTTT.